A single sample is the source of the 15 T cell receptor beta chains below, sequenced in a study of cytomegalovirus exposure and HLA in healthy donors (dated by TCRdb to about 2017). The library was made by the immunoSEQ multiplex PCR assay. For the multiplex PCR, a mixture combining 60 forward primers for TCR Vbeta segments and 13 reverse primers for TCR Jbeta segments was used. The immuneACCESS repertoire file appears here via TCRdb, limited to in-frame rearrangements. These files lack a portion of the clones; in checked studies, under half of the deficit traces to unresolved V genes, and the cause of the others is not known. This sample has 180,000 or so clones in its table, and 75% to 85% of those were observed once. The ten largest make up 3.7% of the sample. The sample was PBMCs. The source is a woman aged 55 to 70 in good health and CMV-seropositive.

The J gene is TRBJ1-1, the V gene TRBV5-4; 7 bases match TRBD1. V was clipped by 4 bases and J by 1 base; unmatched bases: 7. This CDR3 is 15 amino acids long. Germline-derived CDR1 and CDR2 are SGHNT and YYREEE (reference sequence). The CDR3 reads CASSPWDRENTEAFF. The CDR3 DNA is TGTGCCAGCAGCCCCTGGGACAGAGAGAACACTGAAGCTTTCTTT.

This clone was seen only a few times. CDR3 DNA: TGTGCCAGCAGTTACTCGCGGAAAAACACAGATACGCAGTATTTT. This codes for CASSYSRKNTDTQYF. The V call is TRBV6-6, the J call TRBJ2-3; D is unresolved. The CDR3 loop spans 15 amino acids. Trimming shortened V by 0 bases and J by 2 bases, and 9 bases separated the two germline ends. Germline V CDR1 and CDR2: MNHNY, SVGAGI (reference sequence).

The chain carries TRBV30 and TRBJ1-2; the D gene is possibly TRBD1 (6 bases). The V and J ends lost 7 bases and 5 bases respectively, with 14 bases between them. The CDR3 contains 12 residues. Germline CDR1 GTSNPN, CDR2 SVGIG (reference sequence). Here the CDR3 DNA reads TGTGCCTCAGGGGTAGGCGATTATGGCTACACCTTC. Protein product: CASGVGDYGYTF.

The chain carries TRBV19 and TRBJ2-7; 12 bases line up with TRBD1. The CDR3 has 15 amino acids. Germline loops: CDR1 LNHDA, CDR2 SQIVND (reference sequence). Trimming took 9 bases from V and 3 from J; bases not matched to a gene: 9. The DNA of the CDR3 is TGTGCCAGCACGTACGGGACAGGGGGCCACTACGAGCAGTACTTC. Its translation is CASTYGTGGHYEQYF.

Written as DNA, the CDR3 is TGTGCCAGCAGCTTAATGTCAAACTATGGCTACACCTTC. This gives the protein CASSLMSNYGYTF. This chain uses TRBV7-2 with TRBJ1-2; no clear D. Looked up from germline, CDR1 is SGHTA and CDR2 is FQGNSA. V shed 2 bases and J shed 2 bases, with 6 bases lying between them. The CDR3 sequence is 13 residues long.

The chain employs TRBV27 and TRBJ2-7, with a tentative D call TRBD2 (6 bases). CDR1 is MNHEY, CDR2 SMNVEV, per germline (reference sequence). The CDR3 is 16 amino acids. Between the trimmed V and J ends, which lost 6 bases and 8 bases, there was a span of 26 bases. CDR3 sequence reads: CASSPLRAGGSGQQYF. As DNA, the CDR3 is TGTGCCAGCAGCCCTCTCCGAGCGGGCGGCTCTGGTCAGCAGTACTTC.

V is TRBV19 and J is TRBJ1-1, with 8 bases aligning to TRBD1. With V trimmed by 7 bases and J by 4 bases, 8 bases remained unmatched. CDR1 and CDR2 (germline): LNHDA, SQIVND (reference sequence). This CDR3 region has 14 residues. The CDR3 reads CASTVTGGGTEAFF. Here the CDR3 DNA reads TGTGCCAGTACCGTTACAGGGGGAGGCACTGAAGCTTTCTTT.

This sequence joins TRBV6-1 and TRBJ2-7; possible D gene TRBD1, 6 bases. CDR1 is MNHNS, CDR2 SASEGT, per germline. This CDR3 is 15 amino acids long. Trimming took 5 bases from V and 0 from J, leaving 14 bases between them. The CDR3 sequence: CASSSLRGFSYEQYF. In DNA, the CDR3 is TGTGCCAGCAGTTCACTTAGGGGGTTCTCCTACGAGCAGTACTTC.

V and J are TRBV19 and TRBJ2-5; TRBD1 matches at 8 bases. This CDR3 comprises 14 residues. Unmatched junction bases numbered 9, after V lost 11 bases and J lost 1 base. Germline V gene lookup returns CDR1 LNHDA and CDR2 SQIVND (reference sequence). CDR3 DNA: TGTGCCGGGCCAGGGGGCGAGGTCCAAGAGACCCAGTACTTC. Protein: CAGPGGEVQETQYF.

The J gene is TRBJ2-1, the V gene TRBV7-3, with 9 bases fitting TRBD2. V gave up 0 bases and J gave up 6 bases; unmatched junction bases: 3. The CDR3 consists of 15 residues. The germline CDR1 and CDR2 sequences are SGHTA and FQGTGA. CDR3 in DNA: TGTGCCAGCAGCTTAACAGCGGGGGGCGTCAATGAGCAGTTCTTC. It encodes CASSLTAGGVNEQFF.

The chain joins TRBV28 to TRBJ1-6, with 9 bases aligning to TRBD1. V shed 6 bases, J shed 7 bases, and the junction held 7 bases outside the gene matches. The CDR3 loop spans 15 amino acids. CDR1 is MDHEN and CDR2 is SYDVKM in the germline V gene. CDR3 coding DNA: TGTGCCAGCAGGGGACCCGGGACAGGGAATTCACCCCTCCACTTT. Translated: CASRGPGTGNSPLHF.

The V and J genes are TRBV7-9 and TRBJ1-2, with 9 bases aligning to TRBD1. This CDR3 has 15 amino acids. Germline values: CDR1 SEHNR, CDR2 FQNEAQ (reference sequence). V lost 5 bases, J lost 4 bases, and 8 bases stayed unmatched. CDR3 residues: CASSPDPDRGYGYTF. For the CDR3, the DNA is TGTGCCAGCAGCCCCGACCCGGACAGGGGCTATGGCTACACCTTC.

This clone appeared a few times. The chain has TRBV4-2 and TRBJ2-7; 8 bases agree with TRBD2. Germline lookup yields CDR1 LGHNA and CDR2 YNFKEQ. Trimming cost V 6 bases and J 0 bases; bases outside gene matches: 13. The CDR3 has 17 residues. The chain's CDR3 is CASSPRRGLAGSYEQYF. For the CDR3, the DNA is TGTGCCAGCAGTCCCAGGCGAGGACTAGCAGGCTCCTACGAGCAGTACTTC.

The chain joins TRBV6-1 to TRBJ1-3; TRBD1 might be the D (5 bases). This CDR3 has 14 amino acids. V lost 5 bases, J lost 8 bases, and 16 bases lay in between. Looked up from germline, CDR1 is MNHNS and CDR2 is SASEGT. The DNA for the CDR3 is TGTGCCAGCAGTCCCCGGGAGGGGCGCGACACCATATATTTT. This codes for CASSPREGRDTIYF.

The CDR3 nucleotides are TGTGCCAGCAGTCAACAGGGTCCCAAAAACATTCAGTACTTC. This sequence encodes CASSQQGPKNIQYF. The chain links TRBV28 to TRBJ2-4, with D possibly matching TRBD1 (6 bases). Deletions cut 5 bases from V and 2 bases from J, with 10 bases between. The CDR3 is made up of 14 amino acids. The germline CDR1 and CDR2 sequences are MDHEN and SYDVKM.